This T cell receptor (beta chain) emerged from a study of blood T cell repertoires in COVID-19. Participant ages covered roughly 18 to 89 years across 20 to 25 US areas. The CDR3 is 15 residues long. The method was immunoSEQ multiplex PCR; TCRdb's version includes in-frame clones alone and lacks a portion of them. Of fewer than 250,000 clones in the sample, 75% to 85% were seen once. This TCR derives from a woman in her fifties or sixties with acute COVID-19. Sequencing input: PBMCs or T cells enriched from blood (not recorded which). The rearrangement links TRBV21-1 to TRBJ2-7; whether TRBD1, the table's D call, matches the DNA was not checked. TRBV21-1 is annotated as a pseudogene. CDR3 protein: CASSKGQGDTYEQYF. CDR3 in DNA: TGTGCCAGCAGCAAAGGTCAGGGGGATACGTACGAGCAGTACTTC.